This T cell receptor (beta chain) was recovered during a study of blood T cell repertoires in COVID-19. Across the whole study: Samples of COVID-19 (acute and convalescent) were obtained from the United States, Italy and Spain. Sample material is recorded as cDNA or gDNA derived from T cells, B-cell-depleted T cells, or PBMCs.

Germline V CDR1 and CDR2: SQVTM, ANQGSEA. This CDR3 is built from 15 residues. Trimming at V came to 4 bases and at J to 1 base, leaving 5 bases not matched to a gene. Per the original data handling: By means of reference gene primer amplification, nucleated cell counts were estimated. Generated by immunoSEQ multiplex PCR, the TCRdb table keeps only in-frame clones and is missing some. V and J calls and clone size follow that table, whereas D and trimming were derived from the DNA. This repertoire shows 210,000 or so clones, roughly 86% found once; its top ten account for 5.1%. Sequences were obtained from peripheral blood. V gene TRBV29-1 combines with J gene TRBJ2-2; TRBD1 aligns across 8 bases. This clonotype originated in a woman in her sixties or seventies with active or convalescent COVID-19. Written as DNA, the CDR3 is TGCAGCGTTGTATCACAGGGGGTGAACACCGGGGAGCTGTTTTTT. Encoded protein: CSVVSQGVNTGELFF.